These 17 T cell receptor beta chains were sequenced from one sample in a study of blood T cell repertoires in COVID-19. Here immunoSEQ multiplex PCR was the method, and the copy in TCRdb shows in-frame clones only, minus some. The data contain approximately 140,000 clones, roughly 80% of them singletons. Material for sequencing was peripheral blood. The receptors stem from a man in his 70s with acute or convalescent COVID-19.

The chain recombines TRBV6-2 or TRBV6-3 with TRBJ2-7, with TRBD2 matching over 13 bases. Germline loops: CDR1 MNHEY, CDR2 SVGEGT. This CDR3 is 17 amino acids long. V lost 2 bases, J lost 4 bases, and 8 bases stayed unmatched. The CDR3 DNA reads TGTGCCAGCAGTTACGCTAGGACTAGCGGGAGAGGGTACGAGCAGTACTTC. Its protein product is CASSYARTSGRGYEQYF.

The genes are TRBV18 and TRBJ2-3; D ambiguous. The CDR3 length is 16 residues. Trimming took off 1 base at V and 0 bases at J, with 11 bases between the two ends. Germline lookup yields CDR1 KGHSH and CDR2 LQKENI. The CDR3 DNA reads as TGTGCCAGCTCACCACGAGTGAGCTCTAGCACAGATACGCAGTATTTT. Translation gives CASSPRVSSSTDTQYF.

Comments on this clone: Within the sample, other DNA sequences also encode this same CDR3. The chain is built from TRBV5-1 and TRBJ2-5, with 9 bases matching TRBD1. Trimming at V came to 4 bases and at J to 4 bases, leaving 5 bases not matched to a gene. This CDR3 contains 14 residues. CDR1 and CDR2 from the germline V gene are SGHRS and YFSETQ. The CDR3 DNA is TGCGCCAGCAGCCCGGGACAGGGTCGAGAGACCCAGTACTTC. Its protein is CASSPGQGRETQYF.

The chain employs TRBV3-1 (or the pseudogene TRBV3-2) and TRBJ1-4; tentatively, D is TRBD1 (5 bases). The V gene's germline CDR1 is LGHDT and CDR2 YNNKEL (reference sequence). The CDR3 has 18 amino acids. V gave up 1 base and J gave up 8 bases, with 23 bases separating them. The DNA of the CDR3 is TGTGCCAGCAGCCAAGTTTACCAGGGAGGGCCTTCATCCGAAAAACTGTTTTTT. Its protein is CASSQVYQGGPSSEKLFF.

CDR3 residues: CSVEMGQGFNTGELFF. In DNA form, the CDR3 reads TGCAGCGTTGAAATGGGACAGGGGTTTAACACCGGGGAGCTGTTTTTT. The chain is built from TRBV29-1 and TRBJ2-2; 10 bases map to TRBD1. Germline CDR1 SQVTM, CDR2 ANQGSEA. Unmatched junction bases numbered 5, after V lost 2 bases and J lost 2 bases. The CDR3 covers 16 residues.

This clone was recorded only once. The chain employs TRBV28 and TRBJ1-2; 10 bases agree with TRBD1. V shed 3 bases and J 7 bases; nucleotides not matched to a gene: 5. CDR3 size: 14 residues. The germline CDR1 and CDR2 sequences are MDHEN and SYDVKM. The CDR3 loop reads CASSLGQGNIGYTF. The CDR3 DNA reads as TGTGCCAGCAGTTTGGGACAGGGGAATATTGGCTACACCTTC.

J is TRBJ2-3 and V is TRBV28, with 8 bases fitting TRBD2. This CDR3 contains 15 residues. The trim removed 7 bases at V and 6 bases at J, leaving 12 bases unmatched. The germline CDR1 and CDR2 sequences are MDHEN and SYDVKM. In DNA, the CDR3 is TGTGCCAGCACCCTCCTGGGAGCGGGAGTCGATACGCAGTATTTT. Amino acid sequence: CASTLLGAGVDTQYF.

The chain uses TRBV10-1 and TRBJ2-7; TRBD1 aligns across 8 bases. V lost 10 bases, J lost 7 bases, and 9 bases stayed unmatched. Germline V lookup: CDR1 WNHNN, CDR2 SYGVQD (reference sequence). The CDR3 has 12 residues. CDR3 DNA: TGCGCCACCCAGGACAGGGTTTGGGAGCAGTACTTC. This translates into CATQDRVWEQYF.

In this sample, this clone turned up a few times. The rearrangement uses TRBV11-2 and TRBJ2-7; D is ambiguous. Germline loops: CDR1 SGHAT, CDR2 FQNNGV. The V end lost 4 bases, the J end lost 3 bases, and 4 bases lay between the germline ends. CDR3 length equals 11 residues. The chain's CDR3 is CASSSVYEQYF. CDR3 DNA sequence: TGTGCCAGCAGCTCAGTCTACGAGCAGTACTTC.

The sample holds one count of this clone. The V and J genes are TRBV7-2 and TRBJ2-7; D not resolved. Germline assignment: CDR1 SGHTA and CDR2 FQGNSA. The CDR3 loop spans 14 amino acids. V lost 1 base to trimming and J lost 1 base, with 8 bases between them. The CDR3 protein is CASSLVAFSYEQYF. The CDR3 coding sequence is TGTGCCAGCAGCTTAGTAGCCTTTTCCTACGAGCAGTACTTC.

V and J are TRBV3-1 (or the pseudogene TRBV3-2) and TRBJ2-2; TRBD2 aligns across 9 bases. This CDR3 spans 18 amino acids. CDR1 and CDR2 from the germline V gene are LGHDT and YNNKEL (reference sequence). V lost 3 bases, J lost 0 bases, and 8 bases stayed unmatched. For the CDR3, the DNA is TGTGCCAGCAGCCAGCATCTAGCGGGGCACTCGAACACCGGGGAGCTGTTTTTT. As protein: CASSQHLAGHSNTGELFF.

The CDR3 region is CASSFSSGNSPLHF. The CDR3 DNA is TGCGCCAGCAGCTTTAGCTCGGGAAATTCACCCCTCCACTTT. The chain is built from TRBV5-1 and TRBJ1-6; D unresolved. The CDR3 has 14 amino acids. The V end lost 2 bases, the J end lost 7 bases, and 10 bases lay between the germline ends. Germline V gene lookup returns CDR1 SGHRS and CDR2 YFSETQ.

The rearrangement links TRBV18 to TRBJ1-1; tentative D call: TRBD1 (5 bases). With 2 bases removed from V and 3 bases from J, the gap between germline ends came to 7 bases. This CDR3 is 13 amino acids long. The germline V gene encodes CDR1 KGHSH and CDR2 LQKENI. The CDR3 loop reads CASSPSGDTEAFF. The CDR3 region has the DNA TGTGCCAGCTCACCATCGGGGGACACTGAAGCTTTCTTT.

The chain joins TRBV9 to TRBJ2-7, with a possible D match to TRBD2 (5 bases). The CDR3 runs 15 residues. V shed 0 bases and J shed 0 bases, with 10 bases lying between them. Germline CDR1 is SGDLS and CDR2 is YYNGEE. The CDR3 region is CASSVGAGHSYEQYF. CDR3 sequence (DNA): TGTGCCAGCAGCGTAGGGGCGGGCCACTCCTACGAGCAGTACTTC.

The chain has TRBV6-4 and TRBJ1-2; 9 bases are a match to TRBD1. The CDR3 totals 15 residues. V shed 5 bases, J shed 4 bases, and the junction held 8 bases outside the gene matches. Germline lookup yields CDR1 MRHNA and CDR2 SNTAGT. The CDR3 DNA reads TGTGCCAGCAGTCGGGACAGGGAGGCCTCCTATGGCTACACCTTC. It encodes CASSRDREASYGYTF.

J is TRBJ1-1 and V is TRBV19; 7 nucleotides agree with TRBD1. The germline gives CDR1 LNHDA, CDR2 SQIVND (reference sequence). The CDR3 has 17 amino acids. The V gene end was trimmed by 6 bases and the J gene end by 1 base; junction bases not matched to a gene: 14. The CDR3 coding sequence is TGTGCCAGTAGACTTAGGACCGAAGGGACAGCGAACACTGAAGCTTTCTTT. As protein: CASRLRTEGTANTEAFF.

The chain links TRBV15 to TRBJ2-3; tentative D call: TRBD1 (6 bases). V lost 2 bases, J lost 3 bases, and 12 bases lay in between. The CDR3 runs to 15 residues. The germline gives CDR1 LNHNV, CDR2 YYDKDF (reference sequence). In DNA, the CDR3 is TGTGCCACCAGCAGACTACAGGGCTGGACAGATACGCAGTATTTT. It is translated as CATSRLQGWTDTQYF.